Below are 23 T cell receptor beta chains sequenced from a single sample in a study of glioma-infiltrating T cells. Amplification of TCR alpha and beta CDR3 regions from RNA used iRepertoire nested multiplex PCR. TCRdb redid the calling of the multiplex PCR reads with MiXCR, one entry per CDR3 protein. The table lists approximately 110,000 distinct CDR3 sequences, about 23% of them singletons. The source material was glioma tissue, nonneoplastic brain tissue, or PBMCs (not recorded which). These receptors were taken from a human donor with low-grade glioma or glioblastoma, undergoing nonglioma brain surgery, or in good health (not recorded which).

In regard to this clonotype: This may be a read error, as it is one base from a much larger clone. This chain connects TRBV6-6 to TRBJ2-1; the match to TRBD2 covers 9 bases. J gave up 8 bases and V 9 bases, and 11 bases lay outside the gene matches. This CDR3 comprises 14 residues. Looked up from germline, CDR1 is MNHNY and CDR2 is SVGAGI (reference sequence). CDR3 in amino acids: CARRGLAAPHEQFF. The CDR3 nucleotides read TGTGCCAGAAGGGGACTAGCAGCGCCCCATGAGCAGTTCTTC.

This clonotype was seen at least ten times. It may be a read error: a sequence one base away is much more abundant. The V and J genes are TRBV6-1 and TRBJ2-3; 12 nucleotides match TRBD2. CDR1 MNHNS and CDR2 SASEGT come from the germline V gene. CDR3 length: 17 amino acids. The CDR3 is CTSRTRKTSGGPDTQYF. Written as DNA, the CDR3 is TGTACCAGCAGAACTAGGAAGACTAGCGGGGGTCCTGATACGCAGTATTTT.

On this clonotype: A read error is possible here, since a much larger clone lies one base away. The chain combines TRBV18 with TRBJ1-1; D is unresolved. This CDR3 is built from 14 residues. Germline CDR1 KGHSH, CDR2 LQKENI. The CDR3 protein is CASSPLAEATEDFF. As DNA, the CDR3 is TGTGCCAGCTCACCACTAGCTGAGGCCACTGAAGATTTCTTT.

This clonotype appeared many times. The V gene is TRBV7-2, the J gene TRBJ2-1; D may be TRBD2 (6 bases). Germline V gene lookup returns CDR1 SGHTA and CDR2 FQGNSA. The CDR3 has 15 amino acids. Trimming pared 5 bases from V and 0 bases from J, leaving 11 bases between. The CDR3 region has the DNA TGTGCCAGCAGCGCTGAAGCGGGCTCCTACAATGAGCAGTTCTTC. It specifies CASSAEAGSYNEQFF.

Comments on this clonotype: A much larger clone differs by one base, so this may be a read error. The chain links TRBV2 to TRBJ2-1; 9 nucleotides agree with TRBD2. This CDR3 contains 13 residues. Germline loops: CDR1 SNHLY, CDR2 FYNNEI. The junction had 12 bases not matched to a gene; V was cut back by 11 bases and J by 10 bases. The CDR3 sequence: CAGNSGSTYEQFF. In nucleotides, the CDR3 is TGTGCCGGCAATAGCGGGAGTACGTACGAGCAGTTCTTC.

This clonotype appeared many times. V and J are TRBV7-9 and TRBJ2-5, with 7 bases identical to TRBD1. The trim removed 4 bases at V and 3 bases at J, leaving 5 bases unmatched. The CDR3 covers 14 residues. Germline CDR1 is SEHNR and CDR2 is FQNEAQ (reference sequence). In nucleotides, the CDR3 is TGTGCCAGCAGCTCAAGGGACAGAAAAGAGACCCAGTACTTC. Amino acid sequence: CASSSRDRKETQYF.

The J gene is TRBJ1-2, the V gene TRBV7-3, with D perhaps matching TRBD1 (6 bases). Trimming cost V 8 bases and J 5 bases, with 21 bases left between them. The CDR3 extends over 15 amino acids. CDR1 SGHTA and CDR2 FQGTGA come from the germline V gene. The CDR3 loop reads CASRPTGTGLYGYTF. The DNA for the CDR3 is TGTGCCAGCCGCCCTACAGGGACGGGATTATATGGCTACACCTTC.

With regard to this clonotype: It may be a read error: a sequence one base away is much more abundant. The rearrangement joins TRBV7-2 to TRBJ1-3; D is undetermined. Deletions cut 5 bases from V and 6 bases from J, with 8 bases between. The CDR3 contains 12 residues. Germline V gene lookup returns CDR1 SGHTA and CDR2 FQGNSA. The CDR3 nucleotides are TGTGCCAGCAGCCAGCGGGTAAACACCATATATTTT. Its protein is CASSQRVNTIYF.

This clonotype was picked up many times. V is TRBV7-8 and J is TRBJ1-5; D unclear. Germline lookup yields CDR1 SGHVS and CDR2 FQNEAQ. V lost 3 bases to trimming and J lost 5 bases, with 8 bases between them. The CDR3 runs to 13 residues. The CDR3 DNA follows: TGTGCCAGCAGCTTTGTGTCCGATCAGCCCCAGCATTTT. Translation gives CASSFVSDQPQHF.

This clonotype has at least ten counts. This sequence joins TRBV19 and TRBJ2-1; D not certain. The CDR3 has 10 residues. V shed 4 bases and J shed 8 bases, with 3 bases lying between them. In germline, CDR1 is LNHDA, CDR2 SQIVND (reference sequence). The CDR3 here is CASSRDEQFF. Here the CDR3 DNA reads TGTGCCAGTAGTAGGGATGAGCAGTTCTTC.

A note on this clonotype: This may come from a read error, since a much larger clone is one base off. V usage is TRBV7-2 and J usage is TRBJ2-1, with 11 bases fitting TRBD2. This CDR3 has 16 amino acids. Germline V lookup: CDR1 SGHTA, CDR2 FQGNSA. V shed 5 bases and J 9 bases; nucleotides not matched to a gene: 12. CDR3 coding DNA: TGTGCCAGCAGCCCCTGGTTAGCGGGAGGGCCGATTGAGCAGTTCTTC. This gives the protein CASSPWLAGGPIEQFF.

Points on this clonotype: A read error is possible here, since a much larger clone lies one base away. The rearrangement links TRBV4-1 to TRBJ2-2; perhaps D is TRBD1 or TRBD2 (5 bases each). This CDR3 region has 14 residues. Germline loops: CDR1 MGHRA, CDR2 YSYEKL. For the CDR3, the DNA is TGCGCCAGCGGCCAAGACGAGGGGACCGGGGAGCTGTTTTTT. Its translation: CASGQDEGTGELFF.

This clonotype appeared a few times. J is TRBJ2-7 and V is TRBV11-1; TRBD1 matches at 10 bases. The V and J ends lost 3 bases and 4 bases, in that order; junction bases with no gene match: 0. Germline CDR1 SGHAT, CDR2 FQDESV (reference sequence). The CDR3 is made up of 13 amino acids. The CDR3 sequence: CASSLDRGYEQYF. Written as DNA, the CDR3 is TGTGCCAGCAGCTTGGACAGGGGGTACGAGCAGTACTTC.

Concerning this clonotype itself: A much larger clonotype is one base distant, so this may be a read error. The gene calls are TRBV20-1 and TRBJ2-5; D gene uncertain. V was cut by 5 bases and J by 5 bases, with 15 bases left in between. CDR1 DFQATT and CDR2 SNEGSKA come from the germline V gene (reference sequence). The CDR3 sequence is 13 residues long. The CDR3 reads CSAPNSGHETQYF. As DNA, the CDR3 is TGCAGTGCTCCTAACAGTGGGCACGAGACCCAGTACTTC.

This chain connects TRBV29-1 to TRBJ2-5; the D gene is possibly TRBD1 (7 bases). CDR1 SQVTM and CDR2 ANQGSEA come from the germline V gene. This CDR3 region has 14 residues. CDR3 loop: CGAFRRGRQETQYF. Written as DNA, the CDR3 is TGCGGCGCCTTCAGGAGGGGGCGACAAGAGACCCAGTACTTC.

The genes are TRBV4-3 and TRBJ2-3; D not certain. In germline, CDR1 is LGHNA, CDR2 YSLEER. Trimming took off 0 bases at V and 2 bases at J, with 3 bases between the two ends. The CDR3 extends over 13 amino acids. In DNA, the CDR3 is TGCGCCAGCAGCCAAGAGCTCACAGATACGCAGTATTTT. Translated: CASSQELTDTQYF.

The chain links TRBV29-1 to TRBJ1-1; D is unresolved. Germline lookup yields CDR1 SQVTM and CDR2 ANQGSEA. The CDR3 runs 14 residues. V lost 6 bases and J 1 base, leaving 15 bases between the germline ends. DNA of the CDR3: TGCAGCGTCCCCAGAGGGCAGGCGAACACTGAAGCTTTCTTT. It yields the protein CSVPRGQANTEAFF.

Many counts were recorded for this clonotype. The chain carries TRBV4-1 and TRBJ2-5; TRBD2 matches at 10 bases. J was trimmed by 5 bases and V by 1 base; bases with no gene match: 1. Germline CDR1 and CDR2: MGHRA and YSYEKL. This CDR3 comprises 14 residues. Written as DNA, the CDR3 is TGCGCCAGCAGCCAAGCTAGCGGGAGTGAGACCCAGTACTTC. It codes for CASSQASGSETQYF.

This clonotype was recorded at least ten times. The chain recombines TRBV7-8 with TRBJ1-2, with D uncertain. The germline V gene has CDR1 SGHVS and CDR2 FQNEAQ. There are 15 residues in the CDR3. V was clipped by 5 bases and J by 3 bases, with 16 bases between them. For the CDR3, the DNA is TGTGCCAGCAGCGAGGGTCCCGATGGGTACTATGGCTACACCTTC. This gives the protein CASSEGPDGYYGYTF.

This clonotype was observed many times. This chain joins TRBV2 and TRBJ2-1; the D is unclear. V lost 7 bases and J 0 bases, leaving 13 bases between the germline ends. Germline CDR1 SNHLY, CDR2 FYNNEI. The CDR3 has 15 residues. DNA for the CDR3: TGTGCCAGCAACGTCGGGCTCTCCTCCTACAATGAGCAGTTCTTC. Amino acids: CASNVGLSSYNEQFF.

Details on this clonotype: A much larger clone differs from this one at a single base, so this may be a read error. V is TRBV7-2 and J is TRBJ2-1, with a tentative D call TRBD2 (5 bases). Germline CDR1 and CDR2: SGHTA and FQGNSA. The CDR3 sequence is 16 residues long. CDR3 in DNA: TGTGCCAGCAGCTTATCGGCTAGCAATAAGAACAATGAGAAGTTCTTC. It specifies CASSLSASNKNNEKFF.

Many counts were recorded for this clonotype. This rearrangement joins TRBV7-2 to TRBJ1-1; 10 bases map to TRBD1. The CDR3 contains 15 residues. Germline V CDR1 and CDR2: SGHTA, FQGNSA. V was pared by 6 bases and J by 1 base, with 5 bases of the junction left unmatched. The CDR3 loop reads CASRLRQGANTEAFF. CDR3 sequence (DNA): TGTGCCAGCAGATTAAGACAGGGGGCGAACACTGAAGCTTTCTTT.

The sample holds many counts of this clonotype. The chain employs TRBV5-4 and TRBJ2-2; D gene uncertain. CDR3 length: 14 amino acids. V was clipped by 4 bases and J by 0 bases, with 7 bases between them. CDR1 and CDR2 from the germline V gene are SGHNT and YYREEE (reference sequence). This chain's CDR3 is CASSPSSNTGELFF. The CDR3 nucleotides are TGTGCCAGCAGCCCCTCCTCGAACACCGGGGAGCTGTTTTTT. Combining the CDR3 with reference TRBV5-4 and TRBJ2-2 gives the whole variable domain ETGVTQSPTHLIKTRGQQVTLRCSSQSGHNTVSWYQQALGQGPQFIFQYYREEENGRGNFPPRFSGLQFPNYSSELNVNALELDDSALYLCASSPSSNTGELFFGEGSRLTVL.